This TCR beta chain was identified in a study of cytomegalovirus exposure and HLA in healthy donors. The PCR contained 60 Vbeta and 13 Jbeta primers. The protocol was immunoSEQ multiplex PCR, while the TCRdb copy is restricted to in-frame clones and leaves out a portion. The top ten hold 5.6% of the sample, which has 150,000 to 180,000 clones, approximately 80% seen once. V shed 1 base and J shed 6 bases, with 15 bases lying between them. Germline V gene sequence: CDR1 SNHLY, CDR2 FYNNEI. The CDR3 covers 15 residues. This clone was picked up a small number of times. The sample comprised PBMCs. The TCR sequence derives from a woman in her thirties or forties in good health and CMV-seropositive. The chain uses TRBV2 and TRBJ1-1; D may be TRBD1 (6 bases). The CDR3 region is CASSEGGRGFAEAFF. DNA for the CDR3: TGTGCCAGCAGTGAAGGTGGCAGGGGTTTCGCTGAAGCTTTCTTT.